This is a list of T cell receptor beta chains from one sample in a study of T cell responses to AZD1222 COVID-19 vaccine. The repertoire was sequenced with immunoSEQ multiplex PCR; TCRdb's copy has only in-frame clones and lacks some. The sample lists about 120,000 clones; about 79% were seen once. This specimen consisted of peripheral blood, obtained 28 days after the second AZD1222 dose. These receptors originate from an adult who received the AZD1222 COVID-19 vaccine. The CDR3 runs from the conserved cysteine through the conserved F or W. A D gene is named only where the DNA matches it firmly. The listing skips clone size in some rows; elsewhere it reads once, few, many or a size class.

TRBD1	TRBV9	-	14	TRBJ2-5	TGTGCCAGCAGCGTAGGGGGACAGCAGGAGACCCAGTACTTC	CASSVGGQQETQYF
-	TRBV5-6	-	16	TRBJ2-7	TGTGCCAGCAGCCCGGGTCTTGAGGTTCGCTCCTACGAGCAGTACTTC	CASSPGLEVRSYEQYF
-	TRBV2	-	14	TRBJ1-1	TGTGCCAGCAGTGAAGAATTGAGGGGCTTAGAAGCTTTCTTT	CASSEELRGLEAFF
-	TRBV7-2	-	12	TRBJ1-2	TGTGCCAGCAGCCTAGAGACGAATGGCTACACCTTC	CASSLETNGYTF
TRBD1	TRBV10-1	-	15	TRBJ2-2	TGCGCCAGCAGTGAGTCGGGACAGACCACCGGGGAGCTGTTTTTT	CASSESGQTTGELFF
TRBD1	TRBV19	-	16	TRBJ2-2	TGTGCCAGTAGTCCGGGACAGGGGTTAGGGGGCGGGGAGCTGTTTTTT	CASSPGQGLGGGELFF
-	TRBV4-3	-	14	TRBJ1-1	TGCGCCAGCAGCCAAGATTCGGTCTCTCTCGAAGCTTTCTTT	CASSQDSVSLEAFF
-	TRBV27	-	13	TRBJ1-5	TGTGCCAGCAGCGTTGGAGGCAATCAGCCCCAGCATTTT	CASSVGGNQPQHF
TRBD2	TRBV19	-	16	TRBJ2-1	TGTGCCAGTAGTACCCCCCGGGCTAGCGGGGGCAATGAGCAGTTCTTC	CASSTPRASGGNEQFF
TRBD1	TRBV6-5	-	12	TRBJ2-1	TGTGCCACAGCTAGGACAGGGAATGAGCAGTTCTTC	CATARTGNEQFF
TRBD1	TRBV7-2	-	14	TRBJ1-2	TGTGCCAGCAGCTCCGTCAGGGGGCGGGATGGCTACACCTTC	CASSSVRGRDGYTF
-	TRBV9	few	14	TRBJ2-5	TGTGCCAGCAGCGCGGACGTAACCCAAGAGACCCAGTACTTC	CASSADVTQETQYF
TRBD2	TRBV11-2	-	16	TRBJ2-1	TGTGCCAGCAGCTTAGAAGGGACTAGCGGGGTGAATGAGCAGTTCTTC	CASSLEGTSGVNEQFF
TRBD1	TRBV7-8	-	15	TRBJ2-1	TGTGCCAGCAGCTTAGACAGGGGGTCCTACAATGAGCAGTTCTTC	CASSLDRGSYNEQFF
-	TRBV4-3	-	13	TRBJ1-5	TGCGCCAGCAGCCAATTTAAGGATCAGCCCCAGCATTTT	CASSQFKDQPQHF
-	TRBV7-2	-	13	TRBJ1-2	TGTGCCAGCAGCCCCGCCCTTACAGGAGGCTACACCTTC	CASSPALTGGYTF
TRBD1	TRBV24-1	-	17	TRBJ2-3	TGTGCCACCAGTGACCGGGGGGACAGGGGAGCGACAGATACGCAGTATTTT	CATSDRGDRGATDTQYF
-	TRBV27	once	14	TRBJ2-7	TGTGCCAGCAGTCCGATTTCCGCGAGGAACGAGCAGTACTTC	CASSPISARNEQYF
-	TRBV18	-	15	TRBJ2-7	TGTGCCAGCTCAATAGGGACACAGAGCTCCTACGAGCAGTACTTC	CASSIGTQSSYEQYF
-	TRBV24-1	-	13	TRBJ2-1	TGTGCCACCAGTGCACCGGGGACGAATGAGCAGTTCTTC	CATSAPGTNEQFF
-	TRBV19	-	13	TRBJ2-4	TGTGCCAGTAGTATTCCCAGAAGGGACATTCAGTACTTC	CASSIPRRDIQYF
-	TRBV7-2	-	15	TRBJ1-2	TGTGCCAGCAGCTCCGGGCCCACCATCTCCTATGGCTACACCTTC	CASSSGPTISYGYTF
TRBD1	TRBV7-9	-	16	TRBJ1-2	TGTGCCAGCAGCCCGAGCCGGGACAGGGCTCTCGATGGCTACACCTTC	CASSPSRDRALDGYTF
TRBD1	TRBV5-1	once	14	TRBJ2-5	TGCGCCAGCAGCCCCGGGACAGCCGGGGAGACCCAGTACTTC	CASSPGTAGETQYF
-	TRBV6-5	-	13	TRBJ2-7	TGTGCCAGCAGTAGGGAAGCCACTTACGAGCAGTACTTC	CASSREATYEQYF
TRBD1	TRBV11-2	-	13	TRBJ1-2	TGTGCCAGCAGCTGGGACAGCGGTAGTGGCTACACCTTC	CASSWDSGSGYTF
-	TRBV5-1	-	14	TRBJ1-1	TGCGCCAGCAGCTTGGGGGGGCCGGGCACTGAAGCTTTCTTT	CASSLGGPGTEAFF
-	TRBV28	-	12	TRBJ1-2	TGTGCCAGCAGTTTGAAGGGGAATGGCTACACCTTC	CASSLKGNGYTF
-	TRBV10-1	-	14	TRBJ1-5	TGCGCCAGCAGTAACCGGGCCGCCCCTCAGCCCCAGCATTTT	CASSNRAAPQPQHF
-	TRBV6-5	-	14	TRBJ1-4	TGTGCCAGCAGTCCCCGGGGGGGTAATGAAAAACTGTTTTTT	CASSPRGGNEKLFF
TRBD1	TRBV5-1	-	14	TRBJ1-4	TGCGCCAGTGGTCCGGGACAGATTAATGAAAAACTGTTTTTT	CASGPGQINEKLFF
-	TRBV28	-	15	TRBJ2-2	TGTGCCAGCAGTTTGCATGGGCCTAACACCGGGGAGCTGTTTTTT	CASSLHGPNTGELFF
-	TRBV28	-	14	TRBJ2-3	TGTGCCAGCAGCCCCGGGACGGGCACAGATACGCAGTATTTT	CASSPGTGTDTQYF
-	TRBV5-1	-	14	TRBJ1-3	TGCGCCAGCAGCAAACAGAGCTCTGGAAACACCATATATTTT	CASSKQSSGNTIYF
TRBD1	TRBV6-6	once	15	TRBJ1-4	TGTGCCAGCAGTTCCCACGAGACAGGGGTTCCAAAACTGTTTTTT	CASSSHETGVPKLFF
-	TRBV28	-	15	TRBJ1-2	TGTGCCAGCAGTTCCCCGGGGCACACTAACTATGGCTACACCTTC	CASSSPGHTNYGYTF
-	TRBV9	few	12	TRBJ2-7	TGTGCCAGCAGTTGGACGGACTACGAGCAGTACTTC	CASSWTDYEQYF
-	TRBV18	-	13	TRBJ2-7	TGTGCCAGCTCACCCGGCACCCCCTACGAGCAGTACTTC	CASSPGTPYEQYF
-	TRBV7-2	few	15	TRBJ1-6	TGTGCCAGCAGCTTCCGCGGGATATATAATTCACCCCTCCACTTT	CASSFRGIYNSPLHF
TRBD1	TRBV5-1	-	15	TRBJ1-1	TGCGCCAGCAGCTTGGGACAGGGGAGGAGTACTGAAGCTTTCTTT	CASSLGQGRSTEAFF
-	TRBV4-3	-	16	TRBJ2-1	TGCGCCAGCAGCCAGGGGCTGTCGGGGGTCTACAATGAGCAGTTCTTC	CASSQGLSGVYNEQFF
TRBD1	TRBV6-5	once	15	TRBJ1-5	TGTGCCAGCAGTCCCCGACAGGGACCTAATCAGCCCCAGCATTTT	CASSPRQGPNQPQHF
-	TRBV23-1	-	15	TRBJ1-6	TGCGCCAGCAGTCATCCCGGGACGGTTAATTCACCCCTCCACTTT	CASSHPGTVNSPLHF